Below are 9 T cell receptor beta chains sequenced from a single sample in a study of cytomegalovirus exposure and HLA in healthy donors. Use of 60 Vbeta and 13 Jbeta primers characterized the PCR. Assay: immunoSEQ multiplex PCR; the TCRdb copy retains only in-frame clones and omits some. Of about 95,000 clones listed, 80% to 90% are singletons. The specimen sequenced was PBMCs. The origin of the receptors is a man aged 25 to 40 in good health and CMV-seropositive.

The V gene is TRBV11-2, the J gene TRBJ2-7; D ambiguous. Trimming left V 1 base short and J 0 bases short, with 7 bases between. Germline V gene data show CDR1 as SGHAT and CDR2 as FQNNGV. The length of the CDR3 is 14 residues. For the CDR3, the DNA is TGTGCCAGCAGCTTAGGTGGCAACTCCTACGAGCAGTACTTC. The encoded protein is CASSLGGNSYEQYF. The variable domain in full, completed from reference TRBV11-2 and TRBJ2-7, reads EAGVAQSPRYKIIEKRQSVAFWCNPISGHATLYWYQQILGQGPKLLIQFQNNGVVDDSQLPKDRFSAERLKGVDSTLKIQPAKLEDSAVYLCASSLGGNSYEQYFGPGTRLTVT.

V gene TRBV6-5 combines with J gene TRBJ1-5; maybe TRBD1 (5 bases). The CDR3 length is 14 residues. V lost 6 bases and J lost 0, with 9 bases in between. Per the germline V gene, CDR1 is MNHEY and CDR2 is SVGAGI. The CDR3, as DNA: TGTGCCAGCAGACCCGACAGTAGCAATCAGCCCCAGCATTTT. Its protein product is CASRPDSSNQPQHF.

V is TRBV7-9 and J is TRBJ1-1; perhaps TRBD1 as D (5 bases). Germline lookup yields CDR1 SEHNR and CDR2 FQNEAQ (reference sequence). The V end was cut by 5 bases, the J end by 6 bases, with 13 bases between. The CDR3 is 13 amino acids. Written as DNA, the CDR3 is TGTGCCAGCAGCGCAGGGTTCCCCCCTGAAGCTTTCTTT. This sequence encodes CASSAGFPPEAFF.

V is TRBV30 and J is TRBJ1-4, with a possible D match to TRBD1 (6 bases). This CDR3 spans 13 amino acids. Deletions cut 6 bases from V and 7 bases from J, with 15 bases between. Germline lookup yields CDR1 GTSNPN and CDR2 SVGIG (reference sequence). The CDR3 DNA reads TGTGCCTGCGCACAGGGTGGAGGTGAAAAACTGTTTTTT. Encoded protein: CACAQGGGEKLFF.

The gene calls are TRBV28 and TRBJ1-2, with 7 bases lining up with TRBD1. The CDR3 has 14 residues. V lost 7 bases to trimming and J lost 7 bases; unmatched junction nucleotides: 12. Germline-derived CDR1 and CDR2 are MDHEN and SYDVKM. DNA of the CDR3: TGTGCCAGCACCCTCACAGGGGACGTTCGTGGCTACACCTTC. This gives the protein CASTLTGDVRGYTF.

This chain uses TRBV6-1 with TRBJ2-5; D gene unclear. Between the trimmed V and J ends, which lost 2 bases and 5 bases, there was a span of 12 bases. The V gene's germline CDR1 is MNHNS and CDR2 SASEGT. The CDR3 totals 14 residues. The CDR3 coding sequence is TGTGCCAGCAGTGAATCAAGTTCCGGTGAGACCCAGTACTTC. Encoded protein: CASSESSSGETQYF.

This clone has just a few counts. V usage is TRBV10-3 and J usage is TRBJ1-5; D remains ambiguous. Germline V lookup: CDR1 ENHRY, CDR2 SYGVKD. Trimming shortened V by 10 bases and J by 2 bases, and 21 bases separated the two germline ends. The CDR3 has 16 amino acids. The CDR3, as DNA: TGTGCCACCCGTGGAACCAGCGGGATCGGCAATCAGCCCCAGCATTTT. This encodes CATRGTSGIGNQPQHF.

The CDR3 DNA follows: TGCGCCAGCAGTGGACGAAGGACAGGGGAGAACTATGGCTACACCTTC. Protein product: CASSGRRTGENYGYTF. This chain links TRBV10-1 with TRBJ1-2, with 9 bases fitting TRBD1. V shed 4 bases, J shed 2 bases, and the junction held 8 bases outside the gene matches. Germline loops: CDR1 WNHNN, CDR2 SYGVQD (reference sequence). The CDR3 extends over 16 amino acids.

CDR3: CASSQGSEAFF. In DNA, the CDR3 is TGTGCCAGCAGTCAGGGGTCTGAAGCTTTCTTT. This chain connects TRBV6-5 to TRBJ1-1, with D possibly TRBD1 on 6 matching bases. V was trimmed by 5 bases and J by 6 bases, leaving 7 bases between them. This CDR3 region has 11 residues. Germline CDR1 reads MNHEY; CDR2 reads SVGAGI.